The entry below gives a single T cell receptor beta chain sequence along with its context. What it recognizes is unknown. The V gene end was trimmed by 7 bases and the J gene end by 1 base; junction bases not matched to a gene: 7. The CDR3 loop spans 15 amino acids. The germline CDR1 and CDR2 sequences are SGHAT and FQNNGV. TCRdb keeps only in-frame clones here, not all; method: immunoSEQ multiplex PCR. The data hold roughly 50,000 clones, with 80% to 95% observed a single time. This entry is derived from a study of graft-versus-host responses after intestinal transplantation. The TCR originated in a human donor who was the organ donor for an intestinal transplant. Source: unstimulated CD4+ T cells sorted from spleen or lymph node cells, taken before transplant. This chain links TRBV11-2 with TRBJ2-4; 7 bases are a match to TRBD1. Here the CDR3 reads CASTHLQGAKNIQYF. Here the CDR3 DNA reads TGTGCCAGCACCCATTTACAGGGGGCCAAAAACATTCAGTACTTC. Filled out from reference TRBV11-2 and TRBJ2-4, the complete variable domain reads EAGVAQSPRYKIIEKRQSVAFWCNPISGHATLYWYQQILGQGPKLLIQFQNNGVVDDSQLPKDRFSAERLKGVDSTLKIQPAKLEDSAVYLCASTHLQGAKNIQYFGAGTRLSVL.